Listed below are T cell receptor beta chains from one sample, sequenced in a study of cytomegalovirus exposure and HLA in healthy donors. Data came from immunoSEQ multiplex PCR; TCRdb stores just in-frame clones and leaves some out. The sample lists roughly 110,000 clones, more than 75% occurring once. The sample comprised PBMCs. The receptors come from a man aged 30 to 39 in good health and CMV-seropositive. The CDR3 runs from the conserved cysteine through the conserved F or W. A D gene is named only where the DNA matches it firmly. The listing skips clone size in some rows; elsewhere it reads once, few, many or a size class.

cdr3_aa,cdr3_nt,d_call,clone_size,j_call,v_call
CASSLGAESSYNEQFF,TGTGCCAGCAGCTTAGGTGCGGAAAGCTCCTACAATGAGCAGTTCTTC,.,.,TRBJ2-1,TRBV7-8
CASSQVQAGENTGELFF,TGCGCCAGCAGCCAAGTCCAAGCGGGGGAAAACACCGGGGAGCTGTTTTTT,TRBD2,.,TRBJ2-2,TRBV4-1
CASSYATQGEQFF,TGTGCCAGCAGTTACGCGACCCAGGGTGAGCAGTTCTTC,.,.,TRBJ2-1,TRBV6-6
CAWSDRDRGNTIYF,TGTGCCTGGAGCGACCGGGACAGGGGAAACACCATATATTTT,TRBD1,.,TRBJ1-3,TRBV30
CASSPAVGGGDSPLHF,TGTGCCAGCTCACCCGCGGTAGGGGGCGGGGATTCACCCCTCCACTTT,TRBD1,.,TRBJ1-6,TRBV18
CASRPGLRSHNSPLHF,TGTGCCAGCAGGCCCGGGTTAAGGTCCCATAATTCACCCCTCCACTTT,.,.,TRBJ1-6,TRBV27
CATSPTLTAGTDNLGVIGYTF,TGCGCCACCAGCCCAACCCTGACCGCAGGGACAGACAACCTGGGCGTCATTGGCTACACCTTC,TRBD1,once,TRBJ1-2,TRBV4-1
CASSGLSEEQYF,TGTGCCAGCAGTGGATTGTCAGAAGAGCAGTACTTC,.,.,TRBJ2-7,TRBV6-1
CASSFNQETQYF,TGTGCCAGCAGCTTCAACCAAGAGACCCAGTACTTC,.,few,TRBJ2-5,TRBV7-9
CAMSRDRGANEKLFF,TGTGCCATGTCCCGGGACAGGGGTGCTAATGAAAAACTGTTTTTT,TRBD1,.,TRBJ1-4,TRBV2
CASSFRGRGDGGYTF,TGTGCCAGCAGCTTCAGGGGACGGGGGGACGGTGGCTACACCTTC,.,.,TRBJ1-2,TRBV5-5
CATKDGVGDTQYF,TGTGCCACCAAGGACGGGGTTGGAGATACGCAGTATTTT,.,few,TRBJ2-3,TRBV15
CASRDRDNQPQHF,TGTGCCAGCAGGGACAGGGACAATCAGCCCCAGCATTTT,TRBD1,.,TRBJ1-5,TRBV6-5
CASREWEEGTGELFF,TGTGCCAGCAGGGAATGGGAGGAGGGCACCGGGGAGCTGTTTTTT,.,.,TRBJ2-2,TRBV6-1
CASSVGQGARQPQHF,TGTGCCAGCAGTGTTGGACAGGGGGCGCGTCAGCCCCAGCATTTT,TRBD1,.,TRBJ1-5,TRBV28
CASSRQGETQYF,TGTGCCAGTAGTAGACAGGGGGAGACCCAGTACTTC,TRBD1,.,TRBJ2-5,TRBV19
CASSYSTGGFGNTIYF,TGTGCCAGCAGTTACTCGACAGGGGGCTTTGGAAACACCATATATTTT,TRBD1,.,TRBJ1-3,TRBV6-6
CAISESQGRWSGYTF,TGTGCCATCAGTGAGTCTCAGGGTCGGTGGAGTGGCTACACCTTC,.,few,TRBJ1-2,TRBV10-3
CAWSGQPYNSPLHF,TGTGCCTGGAGTGGACAGCCCTATAATTCACCCCTCCACTTT,.,.,TRBJ1-6,TRBV30
CASSRSGATVSSPLHF,TGTGCCAGCAGCCGGTCGGGAGCGACGGTTTCTTCACCCCTCCACTTT,.,.,TRBJ1-6,TRBV5-6
CASSEAGLAGGHTGELFF,TGTGCCAGCAGTGAAGCGGGACTAGCGGGGGGCCACACCGGGGAGCTGTTTTTT,TRBD2,few,TRBJ2-2,TRBV2
CASRLEETQYF,TGCGCCAGCAGGCTAGAAGAGACCCAGTACTTC,.,.,TRBJ2-5,TRBV5-1
CASGLGGLLNTEAFF,TGTGCCAGTGGCCTTGGTGGGCTCCTGAACACTGAAGCTTTCTTT,.,.,TRBJ1-1,TRBV19
CAPWGTEPNQPQHF,TGTGCCCCGTGGGGGACAGAGCCTAATCAGCCCCAGCATTTT,TRBD1,few,TRBJ1-5,TRBV19
CASSFAGTEGTSSSDTQYF,TGTGCCAGCAGCTTCGCAGGCACGGAAGGGACTAGTAGTTCAGATACGCAGTATTTT,TRBD2,once,TRBJ2-3,TRBV7-9
CASSGRVSANEKLFF,TGTGCCAGCAGCGGCAGGGTATCGGCTAATGAAAAACTGTTTTTT,.,.,TRBJ1-4,TRBV5-5